This TCR beta chain came from a study of identical twins (dated by TCRdb to the mid-2010s). In terms of the full investigation: TCR alpha and beta repertoires from monozygotic twins, unrelated adults of various ages and cord blood were deep-sequenced to test whether fetal clonotypes persist. To rule out contamination, the twin experiments were replicated at different times with different library preparation protocols. On the study overall, not on this receptor specifically: Recombination models systematically underestimated out-of-frame TCR alpha sharing in monozygotic twins but agreed with sharing between unrelated individuals. In beta out-of-frame sequences, excess twin sharing was weaker, because having fewer shared sequences lowered the signal-to-noise ratio. Invariant T cells such as MAIT and iNKT could partly confound zero-insertion analyses, although diverse VJ usage argued against such confounding for most clonotypes. Abundant cord blood beta clonotypes carried fewer insertions; young adult naive repertoires showed a weaker similar trend, while memory repertoires showed none. Because the same donors could not be followed over many years, the conclusions relied on cross-sectional statistical analysis. Compared with coincidental sharing between unrelated individuals, an excess of low generation-probability sequences was observed among out-of-frame TCR alpha sequences shared between twins.

From the cysteine through the phenylalanine, the CDR3 covers 15 amino acids. The sequence is cut down to CDR3 DNA, 45 bases in frame from base 1. CDR1 and CDR2, per the germline V gene, are MNHEY and SVGAGI. Trimming removed 2 bases from V and 4 bases from J; the gene matches leave 4 bases unexplained. Notes on this clonotype: It has no known antigen specificity. No much larger clone is present one base from it, and per-base qualities are unavailable.

Library preparation was by 5' RACE. The sample was run on an Illumina HiSeq 2000. Template switching added a universal primer binding site, and the final cDNA carried a unique molecular identifier that allowed TCR cDNA molecules to be counted accurately. Specific primers in the conserved constant-segment region were used to synthesize first-strand cDNA for TCR alpha and beta chains. Each cDNA library was double barcoded, with a SMART-Mk sample barcode plus Illumina barcodes, to control for contamination. Two successive PCR steps introduced TruSeq adapter sequences along with Illumina sample barcodes. TCR alpha and beta cDNA libraries were sequenced on the Illumina HiSeq platform with custom primers. Under the source paper's analysis protocol: MiGEC processed the raw reads to extract unique molecular identifiers, while MiXCR was used to determine the CDR3 positions. For each individual, recombination models were inferred using an EM algorithm with the repgenHMM and IGoR tools. The analysis of shared clonotypes was done with the tcR package in R, with sharing normalized by the product of cloneset sizes. Out-of-frame nonproductive sequences were analyzed to study raw recombination free of thymic and clonal selection effects. The public reads were reanalyzed by TCRdb: fastp trimming at Q25, MiXCR alignment, in-frame beta chains only. Identical CDR3 proteins give one entry, which carries the most common genes and DNA. It is TCRdb's table, rather than the study itself, that gives the V and J calls and clone size. This sample gives some 1,600,000 distinct CDR3 sequences in total; roughly a third of them show up just once. Jointly, the top ten make up less than 0.35% of the sample.

Every donor in the study was a healthy Caucasian. The rearranged chain carries TRBV6-5 and TRBJ2-1, with 8 middle bases fitting TRBD1. The sequence derives from a newborn girl in good health. The sample was cord blood. The nucleotide sequence is given as TGTGCCAGCAGTTACGGGACAGGTTATTACAATGAGCAGTTCTTC. Its protein reads: CASSYGTGYYNEQFF.